This is a list of T cell receptor beta chains from one sample in a study of shared clonotypes between healthy human individuals. Produced via immunoSEQ multiplex PCR; TCRdb's table is partial and in-frame only. Altogether approximately 720,000 clones are present, just over 90% being singletons, with the ten largest covering 24%. Specimen: naive CD8+ T cells sorted from blood. These receptors all stem from a man aged 25-45 years in good health. Each CDR3 is given with its conserved first and last residue. A D gene is named only where the DNA matches it firmly. Part of the rows lack a size; the others show once, few, many or a class for expanded clones.

TRBJ2-7	NA	TRBV6-1	TRBD2	TGTGCCAGCACCACCGGACTAGCGGACTCCTACGAGCAGTACTTC	CASTTGLADSYEQYF
TRBJ2-3	NA	TRBV10-3	NA	TGTGCCATCAGTGAACCCCCAGGGGCCCTTTCCACAGATACGCAGTATTTT	CAISEPPGALSTDTQYF
TRBJ1-5	NA	TRBV19	TRBD1	TGTGCCAGTAGTATCCAGGACAGGATTGGGCAGCCCCAGCATTTT	CASSIQDRIGQPQHF
TRBJ2-7	few	TRBV27	NA	TGTGCCAGTAAGGAACTATCCTCCTACGAGCAGTACTTC	CASKELSSYEQYF
TRBJ2-1	NA	TRBV30	TRBD1	TGTGCCTGGAATCCGGGACAGGGGTACAATGAGCAGTTCTTC	CAWNPGQGYNEQFF
TRBJ2-1	NA	TRBV7-9	NA	TGTGCCAGCAGCTTAGTGGGCCCCTCCTACAATGAGCAGTTCTTC	CASSLVGPSYNEQFF
TRBJ2-1	NA	TRBV6-5	TRBD2	TGTGCCAGCAACTCAGGACTAGCTGGCAATGAGCAGTTCTTC	CASNSGLAGNEQFF
TRBJ2-2	NA	TRBV30	NA	TGTGCCTGGGCGGCCGGGGAGCTGTTTTTT	CAWAAGELFF
TRBJ2-3	NA	TRBV28	NA	TGTGCCAGCAGTTTACAGCTGACAGATACGCAGTATTTT	CASSLQLTDTQYF
TRBJ2-7	NA	TRBV5-1	TRBD2	TGCGCCAGCAGCCAAACTAGCGGGAGAGGCTACGAGCAGTACTTC	CASSQTSGRGYEQYF
TRBJ2-7	NA	TRBV27	NA	TGTGCCAGCAGTCCCGACTTCGGGACGTCGAGAAACGAGCAGTACTTC	CASSPDFGTSRNEQYF
TRBJ2-1	NA	TRBV19	NA	TGTGCCAGTCGGGCCGGGAGAAGTGGTAAGAATGAGCAGTTCTTC	CASRAGRSGKNEQFF
TRBJ2-7	few	TRBV13	NA	TGTGCCAGCAGCCCTTACGGACTGACCAGATACGAGCAGTACTTC	CASSPYGLTRYEQYF
TRBJ2-2	NA	TRBV6-5	NA	TGTGCCAGCAGTTACGGCGTTAACACCGGGGAGCTGTTTTTT	CASSYGVNTGELFF
TRBJ2-7	NA	TRBV4-1	NA	TGCGCCAGCAGCCAATCCGGAGGGGGTTCCTACGAGCAGTACTTC	CASSQSGGGSYEQYF
TRBJ2-7	NA	TRBV6-6	NA	TGTGCCAGCAGTCAGGACTCTTACGAGCAGTACTTC	CASSQDSYEQYF
TRBJ2-5	NA	TRBV19	NA	TGTGCCAGTAGTAACCTCGGATTGCAAGAGACCCAGTACTTC	CASSNLGLQETQYF
TRBJ2-7	NA	TRBV28	NA	TGTGCCAGCATCAACGTAGGGACTTCCTACGAGCAGTACTTC	CASINVGTSYEQYF
TRBJ2-7	NA	TRBV4-1	TRBD2	TGCGCCAGCAGCCTCGGACTAGCGCAAACCTACGAGCAGTACTTC	CASSLGLAQTYEQYF
TRBJ2-2	few	TRBV6-4	NA	TGTGCCAGCAGTCCGGGACACGTGAACACCGGGGAGCTGTTTTTT	CASSPGHVNTGELFF
TRBJ2-7	NA	TRBV25-1	NA	TGTGCCAGCAGTGATACAGGGTACGAGCAGTACTTC	CASSDTGYEQYF
TRBJ2-1	NA	TRBV7-9	NA	TGTGCCAGCAGCTCAACGACAGAGAGCTCCTACAATGAGCAGTTCTTC	CASSSTTESSYNEQFF
TRBJ2-5	NA	TRBV28	NA	TGTGCCAGCAGTCCCGGTCGGGGTTTCCAAGAGACCCAGTACTTC	CASSPGRGFQETQYF
TRBJ2-2	NA	TRBV7-3	TRBD1	TGTGCCAGCAGCTTACGGACAGGGGGCACCGGGGAGCTGTTTTTT	CASSLRTGGTGELFF
TRBJ2-7	NA	TRBV2	NA	TGTGCCAGCAGACTTGAAGGGACCAACGACTGGGAGCAGTACTTC	CASRLEGTNDWEQYF
TRBJ2-3	NA	TRBV27	NA	TGTGCCAGCAGTTTAGGAGGAGATACGCAGTATTTT	CASSLGGDTQYF
TRBJ1-5	NA	TRBV10-3	NA	TGTGCCATCAGTGAGGGGCAGGGGTTGCAGCCCCAGCATTTT	CAISEGQGLQPQHF
TRBJ2-3	NA	TRBV2	TRBD2	TGTGCCAGCAGTGACACTAGCGGGGCGTTTCCAGATACGCAGTATTTT	CASSDTSGAFPDTQYF
TRBJ2-7	NA	TRBV27	TRBD1	TGTGCCAGCAGTACGACAGGGTATTTCTTCGAGCAGTACTTC	CASSTTGYFFEQYF
TRBJ2-3	NA	TRBV27	TRBD2	TGTGCCAGCAGTTCGCCATCCACTAGCGGGAGCACAGATACGCAGTATTTT	CASSSPSTSGSTDTQYF